This entry lists 30 T cell receptor beta chains sequenced from one sample in a study of cytomegalovirus exposure and HLA in healthy donors. With 60 Vbeta and 13 Jbeta primers, the PCR was carried out. Here immunoSEQ multiplex PCR was the method, and the copy in TCRdb shows in-frame clones only, minus some. Of 150,000 or so clones in the sample, just under 80% are singletons; the top ten hold 5.5% to 7.5%. Sequencing was performed on PBMCs. The receptors come from a woman aged 40 to 50 in good health and CMV-seropositive.

The chain is built from TRBV30 and TRBJ1-1; 10 bases fit TRBD1. This CDR3 has 17 residues. CDR1 and CDR2 from the germline V gene are GTSNPN and SVGIG (reference sequence). Germline trimming cut 1 base from V and 6 bases from J; bases unmatched to any gene: 14. CDR3 residues: CAWSGERWGQGIPEAFF. The CDR3 bases are TGTGCCTGGAGTGGGGAGAGGTGGGGACAGGGGATCCCTGAAGCTTTCTTT.

This chain connects TRBV6-1 to TRBJ2-7, with a possible D match to TRBD1 (5 bases). Per germline, CDR1 MNHNS and CDR2 SASEGT. This CDR3 comprises 13 residues. V dropped 2 bases and J dropped 7 bases, with 12 bases sitting between them. CDR3 nucleotide sequence: TGTGCCAGCAGTGAATCGTCAGGGTGGGAGCAGTACTTC. Its protein is CASSESSGWEQYF.

The chain combines TRBV19 with TRBJ2-7; 12 nucleotides align to TRBD1. The V gene's germline CDR1 is LNHDA and CDR2 SQIVND (reference sequence). V shed 5 bases and J 5 bases; nucleotides not matched to a gene: 7. The CDR3 has 15 residues. CDR3 protein: CASSPTGDRGHEQYF. In nucleotides, the CDR3 is TGTGCCAGTAGTCCCACTGGGGACAGGGGGCACGAGCAGTACTTC.

Turning to this clone: An end of the junction differs from the germline gene, which may be a read error. The sample holds other DNA sequences that translate to the same CDR3. V is TRBV7-8 and J is TRBJ1-4; 8 positions agree with TRBD1. The CDR3 runs to 15 residues. Germline V CDR1 and CDR2: SGHVS, FQNEAQ. CDR3: CASSPGQGTNEKLFF. As DNA, the CDR3 is TGTGCCAGCAGTCCCGGACAGGGAACTAACGAAAAACTGTTTTTT.

This clone was counted only a few times. The V call is TRBV12-5, the J call TRBJ2-5, with D possibly matching TRBD1 (6 bases). This CDR3 spans 12 amino acids. The germline V and J ends were trimmed by 8 bases and 2 bases, with 9 bases remaining between them. CDR1 and CDR2 (germline): LGHNT, FRNRAP. CDR3 in DNA: TGTGCTAGTCTTGGACAGCAAGAGACCCAGTACTTC. Its translation: CASLGQQETQYF.

V and J are TRBV9 and TRBJ2-5; maybe TRBD2 (6 bases). The CDR3 runs to 17 residues. V was cut by 4 bases and J by 5 bases, with 24 bases left in between. Germline CDR1 SGDLS, CDR2 YYNGEE. The chain's CDR3 is CASSRIGWGDHKETQYF. The CDR3 nucleotides read TGTGCCAGCAGCAGAATAGGCTGGGGGGACCACAAGGAGACCCAGTACTTC.

On this clone: Other DNA sequences from this sample encode an identical CDR3 as well. V usage is TRBV19 and J usage is TRBJ1-5; D not resolved. V was trimmed by 8 bases and J by 4 bases, leaving 12 bases between them. Germline loops: CDR1 LNHDA, CDR2 SQIVND (reference sequence). This CDR3 region has 13 residues. The CDR3 bases are TGTGCCAGTTCCCGCACAAGTAATCAGCCCCAGCATTTT. Its protein is CASSRTSNQPQHF.

This clone was counted a few times. V is TRBV19 and J is TRBJ1-2; 7 nucleotides align to TRBD1. The CDR3 loop spans 18 amino acids. In germline, CDR1 is LNHDA, CDR2 SQIVND (reference sequence). Trimming cost V 4 bases and J 7 bases; bases outside gene matches: 21. The CDR3 coding sequence is TGTGCCAGTAGTAGGCTACAGGGGCCTGACTTGGGAAGAGGTGGCTACACCTTC. Translation: CASSRLQGPDLGRGGYTF.

The rearrangement joins TRBV7-6 to TRBJ2-2; tentative D call: TRBD2 (7 bases). The germline V gene encodes CDR1 SGHVS and CDR2 FNYEAQ. The CDR3 is 18 amino acids. V lost 2 bases and J 2 bases, leaving 18 bases between the germline ends. CDR3 coding DNA: TGTGCCAGCAGCTTAAGGGATTTGAGGGGGGGAAACACCGGGGAGCTGTTTTTT. This sequence encodes CASSLRDLRGGNTGELFF. The full variable domain, its missing parts supplied by reference TRBV7-6 and TRBJ2-2, is GAGVSQSPRYKVTKRGQDVALRCDPISGHVSLYWYRQALGQGPEFLTYFNYEAQQDKSGLPNDRFSAERPEGSISTLTIQRTEQRDSAMYRCASSLRDLRGGNTGELFFGEGSRLTVL.

V usage is TRBV28 and J usage is TRBJ1-5; weak D call: TRBD1 (5 bases). Germline CDR1 MDHEN, CDR2 SYDVKM. Trimming stripped 6 bases from V and 2 bases from J, with 11 bases between. CDR3 size: 14 residues. The CDR3 DNA reads TGTGCCAGCAGCACATCGGGGGGCAATCAGCCCCAGCATTTT. Protein: CASSTSGGNQPQHF.

The chain uses TRBV19 and TRBJ2-1, with D possibly matching TRBD2 (6 bases). Germline CDR1 reads LNHDA; CDR2 reads SQIVND (reference sequence). The CDR3 runs 13 residues. V was clipped by 3 bases and J by 5 bases, with 8 bases between them. The CDR3 region has the DNA TGTGCCAGTAGTATCGGGAGTAACAATGAGCAGTTCTTC. The encoded protein is CASSIGSNNEQFF.

This chain links TRBV4-1 with TRBJ2-1; TRBD2 matches at 7 bases. Germline CDR1 and CDR2: MGHRA and YSYEKL. V gave up 5 bases and J gave up 6 bases; unmatched junction bases: 10. The CDR3 is 15 residues long. The chain's CDR3 is CASSSPGTTSNEQFF. The CDR3 DNA reads TGCGCCAGCAGCTCACCCGGGACTACAAGCAATGAGCAGTTCTTC.

The CDR3 loop reads CASSNRASLSFF. CDR3 coding DNA: TGTGCCAGCAGCAACAGGGCTTCGTTATCTTTCTTT. The chain joins TRBV5-8 to TRBJ1-1; D is perhaps TRBD1 (6 bases). Germline V gene sequence: CDR1 SGHTS, CDR2 YDEGEE. This CDR3 is built from 12 residues. With 4 bases removed from V and 12 bases from J, the gap between germline ends came to 16 bases.

The chain employs TRBV5-4 and TRBJ2-1; D is unresolved. The CDR3 sequence is 11 residues long. The germline gives CDR1 SGHNT, CDR2 YYREEE (reference sequence). The V end lost 2 bases, the J end lost 5 bases, and 2 bases lay between the germline ends. DNA for the CDR3: TGTGCCAGCAGCTTCGACAATGAGCAGTTCTTC. Residues: CASSFDNEQFF.

The genes are TRBV4-2 and TRBJ1-3, with TRBD1 matching over 11 bases. Germline V lookup: CDR1 LGHNA, CDR2 YNFKEQ. With 2 bases clipped from V and 0 bases from J, the junction kept 9 bases outside the gene matches. The CDR3 length is 19 residues. DNA for the CDR3: TGTGCCAGCAGCCAACTGGGGTTTGGGACAGGGGGCTCTGGAAACACCATATATTTT. Translated, it gives CASSQLGFGTGGSGNTIYF.

This chain joins TRBV7-8 and TRBJ1-5, with 7 bases aligning to TRBD1. This CDR3 has 13 residues. With 4 bases clipped from V and 6 bases from J, the junction kept 3 bases outside the gene matches. Looked up from germline, CDR1 is SGHVS and CDR2 is FQNEAQ. CDR3 loop: CASSWDRIQPQHF. The CDR3 DNA sequence: TGTGCCAGCAGCTGGGACAGAATTCAGCCCCAGCATTTT.

This chain uses TRBV4-2 with TRBJ1-2, with 10 nucleotides matching TRBD1. Germline lookup yields CDR1 LGHNA and CDR2 YNFKEQ. The CDR3 spans 14 residues. V shed 2 bases and J 4 bases; nucleotides not matched to a gene: 1. The CDR3 loop reads CASSQRTGGYGYTF. CDR3 bases: TGTGCCAGCAGCCAACGGACAGGGGGCTATGGCTACACCTTC.

The V and J genes are TRBV7-2 and TRBJ2-7; weak D call: TRBD2 (5 bases). The germline gives CDR1 SGHTA, CDR2 FQGNSA. The CDR3 loop spans 15 amino acids. The germline V and J ends were trimmed by 5 bases and 3 bases, with 17 bases remaining between them. DNA of the CDR3: TGTGCCAGCAGCCATGCCCGGGGATCCGACTACGAGCAGTACTTC. Translated: CASSHARGSDYEQYF.

The V call is TRBV28, the J call TRBJ1-1, with TRBD1 matching over 8 bases. The CDR3 sequence is 15 residues long. Per the germline V gene, CDR1 is MDHEN and CDR2 is SYDVKM. J lost 4 bases, V lost 6 bases, and 10 bases had no gene match. The CDR3 here is CASRRPDRVSTEAFF. The CDR3, as DNA: TGTGCCAGCAGACGCCCGGACAGGGTTTCCACTGAAGCTTTCTTT.

This chain links TRBV7-8 with TRBJ2-1, with 9 bases aligning to TRBD2. The trim removed 5 bases at V and 1 base at J, leaving 3 bases unmatched. Germline V gene lookup returns CDR1 SGHVS and CDR2 FQNEAQ. This CDR3 contains 15 residues. The CDR3 region is CASSLSGGSYNEQFF. The CDR3, as DNA: TGTGCCAGCAGCCTTAGCGGGGGTTCCTACAATGAGCAGTTCTTC.

The chain has TRBV28 and TRBJ1-2, with D perhaps TRBD1 (6 bases). V shed 7 bases and J shed 4 bases, with 13 bases lying between them. The germline V gene has CDR1 MDHEN and CDR2 SYDVKM. This CDR3 comprises 13 residues. CDR3 nucleotide sequence: TGTGCCAGCAATTCAGACAGGCCCTATGGCTACACCTTC. It translates to CASNSDRPYGYTF.

The chain joins TRBV20-1 to TRBJ2-1, with D possibly being TRBD1 (6 bases). The CDR3 spans 10 residues. Germline V gene lookup returns CDR1 DFQATT and CDR2 SNEGSKA (reference sequence). Trimming stripped 3 bases from V and 10 bases from J, with 7 bases between. The CDR3 coding sequence is TGCAGTGCTAGTAGGGGGGAGCAGTTCTTC. This translates into CSASRGEQFF.

This chain connects TRBV9 to TRBJ1-4; no firm D call. V lost 0 bases and J 10 bases, leaving 16 bases between the germline ends. CDR3 size: 15 residues. Germline CDR1 and CDR2: SGDLS and YYNGEE. The CDR3 reads CASSVGEGIGGKLFF. CDR3 in DNA: TGTGCCAGCAGCGTAGGCGAGGGTATAGGTGGAAAACTGTTTTTT.

The chain uses TRBV15 and TRBJ2-7; TRBD2 might be the D (7 bases). The V gene lost 0 bases and the J gene lost 3 bases, with 15 bases spanning the gap. In germline, CDR1 is LNHNV, CDR2 YYDKDF (reference sequence). The CDR3 is made up of 16 amino acids. CDR3 DNA sequence: TGTGCCACCAGCAGAGATCCCGGGGGGCCCCTCTACGAGCAGTACTTC. Amino acids: CATSRDPGGPLYEQYF.

This clone occurred a few times. The chain is built from TRBV28 and TRBJ2-7; TRBD2 aligns across 13 bases. Per the germline V gene, CDR1 is MDHEN and CDR2 is SYDVKM. The CDR3 is 16 residues long. Trimming cost V 6 bases and J 2 bases; bases outside gene matches: 7. The CDR3 region is CASRGLAGYLAYEQYF. The CDR3 coding sequence is TGTGCCAGCAGGGGACTAGCGGGGTATCTCGCCTACGAGCAGTACTTC.

The chain couples TRBV5-6 to TRBJ1-6, with D maybe TRBD1 (5 bases). The length of the CDR3 is 14 residues. The germline gives CDR1 SGHDT, CDR2 YYEEEE. V was pared by 3 bases and J by 7 bases, with 11 bases between. CDR3 sequence reads: CASSSGLLNSPLHF. The CDR3 nucleotides are TGTGCCAGCAGCTCGGGACTTTTGAATTCACCCCTCCACTTT. The full variable domain, in which reference TRBV5-6 and TRBJ1-6 provide the parts outside the CDR3, is DAGVTQSPTHLIKTRGQQVTLRCSPKSGHDTVSWYQQALGQGPQFIFQYYEEEERQRGNFPDRFSGHQFPNYSSELNVNALLLGDSALYLCASSSGLLNSPLHFGNGTRLTVT.

The genes are TRBV5-6 and TRBJ1-1; no firm D call. The V and J ends lost 2 bases and 2 bases respectively, with 13 bases between them. CDR1 and CDR2 (germline): SGHDT, YYEEEE. CDR3 length: 15 residues. Here the CDR3 reads CASSFYYAGNTEAFF. In DNA form, the CDR3 reads TGTGCCAGCAGCTTCTACTATGCGGGAAACACTGAAGCTTTCTTT.

This clone has a handful of counts. V and J are TRBV13 and TRBJ1-5, with 9 bases matching TRBD1. CDR1 PRHDT and CDR2 FYEKMQ come from the germline V gene (reference sequence). Unmatched junction bases numbered 1, after V lost 6 bases and J lost 4 bases. The length of the CDR3 is 13 residues. CDR3 sequence (DNA): TGTGCCAGCAGAGGGACAGGGAATCAGCCCCAGCATTTT. This codes for CASRGTGNQPQHF.

The chain links TRBV9 to TRBJ1-6; possible D gene TRBD1, 6 bases. Germline CDR1 reads SGDLS; CDR2 reads YYNGEE. This CDR3 is built from 15 residues. The V and J ends lost 4 bases and 5 bases respectively, with 13 bases between them. The CDR3 sequence: CASSPGGGNNSPLHF. The DNA for the CDR3 is TGTGCCAGCAGCCCGGGAGGGGGAAATAATTCACCCCTCCACTTT.

This chain connects TRBV10-3 to TRBJ1-1; no firm D call. The CDR3 length is 15 residues. Germline V CDR1 and CDR2: ENHRY, SYGVKD. Trimming cost V 0 bases and J 1 base, with 9 bases left between them. The CDR3 coding sequence is TGTGCCATCAGTGAGTCGGGCAGCCCGAACACTGAAGCTTTCTTT. Encoded protein: CAISESGSPNTEAFF.